The clone carrying this TCR beta chain showed up just a few times. The antigen is not known. This specimen belongs to a study of T cell repertoires in cytomegalovirus infection. Whole-study findings and limits: CMV carriers having the relevant HLA were flagged by cumulative public TCR beta family frequency.

MiXCR was run by TCRdb on the reads, yielding one entry per CDR3 protein. The sample lists more than 300,000 distinct CDR3 sequences, about 32% occurring once. Germline loops: CDR1 SEHNR, CDR2 FQNEAQ (reference sequence). The CDR3 covers 15 residues. V lost 4 bases to trimming and J lost 1 base; unmatched junction nucleotides: 5. The J gene is TRBJ2-5, the V gene TRBV7-9; 8 positions agree with TRBD1. This TCR was sampled from a human donor in good health (CMV status not recorded). Some clones in this sample may be carry-over from other donors' samples. The material sequenced was cultured PBMCs, taken from culture after CMV antigen stimulation. CDR3 sequence: CASSYRQGTQETQYF. DNA of the CDR3: TGTGCCAGCAGCTACCGACAGGGGACCCAAGAGACCCAGTACTTC.